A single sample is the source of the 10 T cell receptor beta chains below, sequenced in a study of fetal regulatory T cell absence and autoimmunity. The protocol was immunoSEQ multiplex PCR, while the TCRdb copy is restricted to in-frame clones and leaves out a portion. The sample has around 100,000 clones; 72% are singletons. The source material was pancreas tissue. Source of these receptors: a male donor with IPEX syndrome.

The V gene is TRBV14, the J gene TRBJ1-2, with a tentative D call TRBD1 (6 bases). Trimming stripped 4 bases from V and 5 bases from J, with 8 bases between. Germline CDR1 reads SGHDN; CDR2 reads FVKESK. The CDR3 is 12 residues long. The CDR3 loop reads CASSPQGYGYTF. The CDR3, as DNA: TGTGCCAGCAGCCCACAGGGTTATGGCTACACCTTC.

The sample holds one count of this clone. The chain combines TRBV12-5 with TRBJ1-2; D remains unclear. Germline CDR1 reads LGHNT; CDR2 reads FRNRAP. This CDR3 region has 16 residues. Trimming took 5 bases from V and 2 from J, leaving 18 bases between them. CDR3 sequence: CASGPPQTLGNYGYTF. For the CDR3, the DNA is TGTGCTAGTGGTCCGCCCCAGACACTGGGAAACTATGGCTACACCTTC. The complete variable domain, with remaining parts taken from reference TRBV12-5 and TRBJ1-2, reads DARVTQTPRHKVTEMGQEVTMRCQPILGHNTVFWYRQTMMQGLELLAYFRNRAPLDDSGMPKDRFSAEMPDATLATLKIQPSEPRDSAVYFCASGPPQTLGNYGYTFGSGTRLTVV.

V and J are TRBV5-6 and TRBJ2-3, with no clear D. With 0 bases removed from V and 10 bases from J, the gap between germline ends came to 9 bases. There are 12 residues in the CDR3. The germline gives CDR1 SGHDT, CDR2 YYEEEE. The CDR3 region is CASSLEIGAQYF. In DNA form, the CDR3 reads TGTGCCAGCAGCTTGGAAATTGGGGCGCAGTATTTT.

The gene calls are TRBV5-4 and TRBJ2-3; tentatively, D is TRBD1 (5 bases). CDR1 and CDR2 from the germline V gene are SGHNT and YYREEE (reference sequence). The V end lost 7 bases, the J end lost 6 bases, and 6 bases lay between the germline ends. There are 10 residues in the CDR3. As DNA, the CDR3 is TGTGCCAGCGGGGCGGATACGCAGTATTTT. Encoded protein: CASGADTQYF.

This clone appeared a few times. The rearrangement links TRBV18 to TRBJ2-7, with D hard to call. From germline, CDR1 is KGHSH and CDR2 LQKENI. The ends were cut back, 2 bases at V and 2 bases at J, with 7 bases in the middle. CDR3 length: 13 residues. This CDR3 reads CASSPVGAYEQYF. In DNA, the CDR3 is TGTGCCAGCTCACCAGTGGGTGCCTACGAGCAGTACTTC.

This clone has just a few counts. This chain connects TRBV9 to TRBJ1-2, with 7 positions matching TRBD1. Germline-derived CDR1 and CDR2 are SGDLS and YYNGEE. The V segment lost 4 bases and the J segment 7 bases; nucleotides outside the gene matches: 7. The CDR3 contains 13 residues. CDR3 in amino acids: CASSREGASGYTF. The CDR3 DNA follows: TGTGCCAGCAGCAGAGAGGGGGCAAGTGGCTACACCTTC.

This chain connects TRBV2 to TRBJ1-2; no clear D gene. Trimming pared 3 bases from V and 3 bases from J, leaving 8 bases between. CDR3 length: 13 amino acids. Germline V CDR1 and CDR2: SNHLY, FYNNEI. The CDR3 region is CASSDAQDYGYTF. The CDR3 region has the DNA TGTGCCAGCAGTGACGCCCAGGACTATGGCTACACCTTC.

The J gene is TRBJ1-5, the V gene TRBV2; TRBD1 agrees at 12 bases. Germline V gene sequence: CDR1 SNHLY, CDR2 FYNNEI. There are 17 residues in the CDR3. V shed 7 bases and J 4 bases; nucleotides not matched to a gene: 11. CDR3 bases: TGTGCCAGCACTCCGGGACAGGGGGCGCGGGGAAATCAGCCCCAGCATTTT. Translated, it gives CASTPGQGARGNQPQHF.

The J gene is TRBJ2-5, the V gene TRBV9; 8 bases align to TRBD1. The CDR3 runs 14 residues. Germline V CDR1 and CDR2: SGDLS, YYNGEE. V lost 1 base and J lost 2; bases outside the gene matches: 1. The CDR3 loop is CASSVQGAQETQYF. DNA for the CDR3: TGTGCCAGCAGCGTACAGGGGGCGCAAGAGACCCAGTACTTC.

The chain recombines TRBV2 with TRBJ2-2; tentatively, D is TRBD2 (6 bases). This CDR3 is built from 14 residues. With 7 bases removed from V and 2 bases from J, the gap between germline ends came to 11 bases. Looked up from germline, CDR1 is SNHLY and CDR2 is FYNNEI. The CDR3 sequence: CASNPGGNTGELFF. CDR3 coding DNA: TGTGCCAGCAATCCCGGGGGAAACACCGGGGAGCTGTTTTTT.